The subject of this entry is one T cell receptor beta chain. This entry belongs to a study of preoperative IRX-2 immunotherapy in early breast cancer. Sequencing used immunoSEQ multiplex PCR; TCRdb keeps in-frame clones, though not all of them. The data contain around 28,000 clones, almost 90% of them singletons. The CDR3 is made up of 15 amino acids. V shed 0 bases and J shed 4 bases, with 13 bases lying between them. Germline CDR1 and CDR2: GTSNPN and SVGIG (reference sequence). The sample's treatment: preoperative locoregional IRX-2 cytokine immunotherapy. Preoperative locoregional IRX-2 cytokine immunotherapy was tested in the phase Ib source study.

This specimen was acquired from a patient treated with IRX-2 immunotherapy. This chain uses TRBV30 with TRBJ2-1; TRBD2 is a possible D gene (6 bases). This sequence originates from a human donor with breast cancer. CDR3 in amino acids: CAWSVRGATYNEQFF. The CDR3 DNA reads TGTGCCTGGAGTGTACGCGGGGCAACATACAATGAGCAGTTCTTC. Full variable domain (missing parts from reference TRBV30 and TRBJ2-1): SQTIHQWPATLVQPVGSPLSLECTVEGTSNPNLYWYRQAAGRGLQLLFYSVGIGQISSEVPQNLSASRPQDRQFILSSKKLLLSDSGFYLCAWSVRGATYNEQFFGPGTRLTVL.